The entry below gives a single T cell receptor (beta chain) sequence along with its context. As yet, its antigen is unknown. V shed 3 bases and J shed 6 bases, with 11 bases lying between them. The CDR3 loop spans 14 amino acids. Looked up from germline, CDR1 is KGHSH and CDR2 is LQKENI. This table comes from immunoSEQ multiplex PCR, and its TCRdb copy is limited to in-frame clones, with some not included. The sample has about 160,000 clones, around 92% seen once. This record belongs to a study of T cell responses to AZD1222 COVID-19 vaccine. Study findings and constraints: Only after the peak T cell response were repertoires sampled.

The chain combines TRBV18 with TRBJ2-2, with D perhaps given as TRBD1 or TRBD2 (6 bases each). Sequencing was performed on peripheral blood, taken on day 0 of AZD1222 vaccination. This receptor was identified in an adult in good health. CDR3 protein: CASSPEGVAGELFF. The CDR3 bases are TGTGCCAGCTCACCGGAGGGGGTTGCCGGGGAGCTGTTTTTT.